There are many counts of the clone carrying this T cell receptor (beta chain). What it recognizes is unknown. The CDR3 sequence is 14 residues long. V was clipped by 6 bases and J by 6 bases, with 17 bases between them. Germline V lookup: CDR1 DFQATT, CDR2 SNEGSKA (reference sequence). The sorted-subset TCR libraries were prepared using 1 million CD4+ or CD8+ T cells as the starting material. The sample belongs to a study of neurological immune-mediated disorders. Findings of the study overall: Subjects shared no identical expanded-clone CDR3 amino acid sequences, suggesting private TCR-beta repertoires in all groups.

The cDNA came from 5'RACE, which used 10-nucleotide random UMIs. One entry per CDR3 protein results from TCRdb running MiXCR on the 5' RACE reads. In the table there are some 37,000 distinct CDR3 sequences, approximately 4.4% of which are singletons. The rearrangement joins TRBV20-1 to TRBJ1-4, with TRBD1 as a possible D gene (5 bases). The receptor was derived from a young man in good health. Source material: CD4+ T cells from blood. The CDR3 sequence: CSANDGVRDEKLFF. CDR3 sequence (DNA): TGCAGTGCCAACGACGGGGTCAGGGATGAAAAACTGTTTTTT.